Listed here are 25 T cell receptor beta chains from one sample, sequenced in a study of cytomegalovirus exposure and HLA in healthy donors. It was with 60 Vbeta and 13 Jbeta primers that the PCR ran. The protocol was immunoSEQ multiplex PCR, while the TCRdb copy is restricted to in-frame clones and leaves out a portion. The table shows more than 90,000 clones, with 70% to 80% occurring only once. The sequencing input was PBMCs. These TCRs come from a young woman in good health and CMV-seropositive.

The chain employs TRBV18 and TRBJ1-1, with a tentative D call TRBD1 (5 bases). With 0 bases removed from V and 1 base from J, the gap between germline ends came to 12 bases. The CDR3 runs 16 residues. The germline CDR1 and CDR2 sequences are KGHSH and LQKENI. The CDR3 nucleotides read TGTGCCAGCTCACCACCAGGACACCGACCGAACACTGAAGCTTTCTTT. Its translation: CASSPPGHRPNTEAFF.

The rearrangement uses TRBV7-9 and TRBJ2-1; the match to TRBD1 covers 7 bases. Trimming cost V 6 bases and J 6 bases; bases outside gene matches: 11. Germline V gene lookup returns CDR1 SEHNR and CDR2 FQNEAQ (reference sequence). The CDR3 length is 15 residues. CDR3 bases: TGTGCCAGCAGTCACAACGACAGGGTCGTCAATGAGCAGTTCTTC. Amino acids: CASSHNDRVVNEQFF. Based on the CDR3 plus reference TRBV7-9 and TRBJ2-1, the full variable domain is DTGVSQNPRHKITKRGQNVTFRCDPISEHNRLYWYRQTLGQGPEFLTYFQNEAQLEKSRLLSDRFSAERPKGSFSTLEIQRTEQGDSAMYLCASSHNDRVVNEQFFGPGTRLTVL.

The CDR3 DNA reads TGTGCCAGCATGGGGGCTACCCCCAGGGAGCTGTTTTTT. It translates to CASMGATPRELFF. V is TRBV6-1 and J is TRBJ2-2; D is possibly TRBD1 (6 bases). The V gene's germline CDR1 is MNHNS and CDR2 SASEGT. Trimming took 7 bases from V and 9 from J, leaving 15 bases between them. The CDR3 covers 13 residues.

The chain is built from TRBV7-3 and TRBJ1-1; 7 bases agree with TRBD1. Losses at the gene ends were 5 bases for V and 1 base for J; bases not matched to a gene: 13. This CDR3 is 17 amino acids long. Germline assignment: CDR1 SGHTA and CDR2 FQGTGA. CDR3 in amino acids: CASSQLLARDRNTEAFF. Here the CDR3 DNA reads TGTGCCAGCAGCCAGCTCCTCGCCCGGGACAGGAACACTGAAGCTTTCTTT.

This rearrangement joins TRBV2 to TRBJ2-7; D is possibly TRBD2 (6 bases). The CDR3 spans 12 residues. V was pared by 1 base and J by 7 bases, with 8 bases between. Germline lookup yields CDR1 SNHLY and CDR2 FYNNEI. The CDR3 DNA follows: TGTGCCAGCAGTGAAGGGGGGAGGGAGCAGTACTTC. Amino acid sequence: CASSEGGREQYF.

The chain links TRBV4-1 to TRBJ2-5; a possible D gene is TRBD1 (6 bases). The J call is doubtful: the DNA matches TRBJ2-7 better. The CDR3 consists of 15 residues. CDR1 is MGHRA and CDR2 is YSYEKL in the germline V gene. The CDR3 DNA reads TGCGCCAGCAGCCTCGCCCAGGGGACCCCCTACGAGCAGTACTTC. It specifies CASSLAQGTPYEQYF.

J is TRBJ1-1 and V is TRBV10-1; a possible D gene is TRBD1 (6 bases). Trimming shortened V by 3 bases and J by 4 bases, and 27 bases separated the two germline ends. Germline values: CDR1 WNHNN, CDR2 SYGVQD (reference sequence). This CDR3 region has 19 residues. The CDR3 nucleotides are TGCGCCAGCAGTGAAAGTTTGGAATCGGGGGGGCGAGGCATCACTGAAGCTTTCTTT. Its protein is CASSESLESGGRGITEAFF.

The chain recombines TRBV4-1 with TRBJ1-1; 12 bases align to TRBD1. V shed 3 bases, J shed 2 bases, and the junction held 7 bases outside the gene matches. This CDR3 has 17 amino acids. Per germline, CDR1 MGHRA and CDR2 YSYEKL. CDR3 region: CASSHGTGGEVNTEAFF. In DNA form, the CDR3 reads TGCGCCAGCAGCCACGGGACAGGGGGCGAGGTAAACACTGAAGCTTTCTTT.

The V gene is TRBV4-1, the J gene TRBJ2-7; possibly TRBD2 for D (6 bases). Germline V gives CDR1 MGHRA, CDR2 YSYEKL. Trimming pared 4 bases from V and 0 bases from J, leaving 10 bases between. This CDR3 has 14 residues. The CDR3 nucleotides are TGCGCCAGCAGCCCGGGACTCCTCTCCTACGAGCAGTACTTC. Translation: CASSPGLLSYEQYF.

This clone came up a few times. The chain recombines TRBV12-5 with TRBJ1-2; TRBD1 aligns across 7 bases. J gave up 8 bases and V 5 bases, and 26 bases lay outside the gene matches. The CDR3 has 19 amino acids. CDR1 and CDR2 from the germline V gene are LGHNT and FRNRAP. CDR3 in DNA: TGTGCTAGTGGTATCCCCAGAAGAGGGACAGCTCCGAAAGATGACGGCTACACCTTC. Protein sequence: CASGIPRRGTAPKDDGYTF. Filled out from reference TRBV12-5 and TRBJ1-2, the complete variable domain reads DARVTQTPRHKVTEMGQEVTMRCQPILGHNTVFWYRQTMMQGLELLAYFRNRAPLDDSGMPKDRFSAEMPDATLATLKIQPSEPRDSAVYFCASGIPRRGTAPKDDGYTFGSGTRLTVV.

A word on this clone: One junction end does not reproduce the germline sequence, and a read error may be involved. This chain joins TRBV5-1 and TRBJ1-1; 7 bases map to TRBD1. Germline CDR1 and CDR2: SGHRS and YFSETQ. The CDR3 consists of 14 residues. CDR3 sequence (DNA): TGCGCCAACAGCTTGGGGGACAGAAGCACTGAAGCTTTCTTT. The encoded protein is CANSLGDRSTEAFF.

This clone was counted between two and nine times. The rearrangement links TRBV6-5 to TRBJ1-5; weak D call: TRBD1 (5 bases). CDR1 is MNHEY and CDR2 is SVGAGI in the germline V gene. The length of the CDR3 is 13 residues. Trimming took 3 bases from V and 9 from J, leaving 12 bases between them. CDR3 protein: CASSYGGGRPQHF. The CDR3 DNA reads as TGTGCCAGCAGTTATGGGGGGGGACGGCCCCAGCATTTT.

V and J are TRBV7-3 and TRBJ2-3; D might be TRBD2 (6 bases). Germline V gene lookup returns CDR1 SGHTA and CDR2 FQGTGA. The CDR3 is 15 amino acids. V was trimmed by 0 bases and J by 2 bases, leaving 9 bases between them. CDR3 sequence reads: CASSLTGGATDTQYF. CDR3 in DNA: TGTGCCAGCAGCTTAACGGGGGGTGCCACAGATACGCAGTATTTT.

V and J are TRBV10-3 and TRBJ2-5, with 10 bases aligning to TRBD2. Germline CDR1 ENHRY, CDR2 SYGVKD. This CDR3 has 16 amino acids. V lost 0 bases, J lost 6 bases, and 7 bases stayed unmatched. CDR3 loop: CAISESASGSRQTQYF. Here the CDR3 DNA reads TGTGCCATCAGTGAGTCGGCTAGCGGGAGCCGTCAGACCCAGTACTTC.

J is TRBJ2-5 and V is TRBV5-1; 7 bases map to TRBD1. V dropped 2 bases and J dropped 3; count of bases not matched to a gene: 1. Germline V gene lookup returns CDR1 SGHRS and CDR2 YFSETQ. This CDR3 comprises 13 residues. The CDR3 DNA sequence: TGCGCCAGCAGCTTACAGGGGAAAGAGACCCAGTACTTC. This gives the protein CASSLQGKETQYF.

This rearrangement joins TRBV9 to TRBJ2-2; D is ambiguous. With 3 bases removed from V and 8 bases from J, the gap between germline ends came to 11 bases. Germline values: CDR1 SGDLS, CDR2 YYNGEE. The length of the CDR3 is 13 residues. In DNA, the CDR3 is TGTGCCAGCAGCGCCGTCCTACGGGGGGAGCTGTTTTTT. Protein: CASSAVLRGELFF.

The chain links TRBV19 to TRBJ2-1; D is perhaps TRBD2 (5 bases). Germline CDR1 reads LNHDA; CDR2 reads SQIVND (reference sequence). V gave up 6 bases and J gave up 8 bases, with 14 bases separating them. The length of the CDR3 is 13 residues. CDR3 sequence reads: CASSKDLAYEQFF. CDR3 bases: TGTGCCAGTAGCAAGGACTTAGCCTATGAGCAGTTCTTC.

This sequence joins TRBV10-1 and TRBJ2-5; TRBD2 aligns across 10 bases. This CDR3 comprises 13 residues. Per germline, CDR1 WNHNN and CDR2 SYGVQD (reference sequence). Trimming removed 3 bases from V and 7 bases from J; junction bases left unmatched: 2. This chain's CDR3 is CASSEVAGGTQYF. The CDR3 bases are TGCGCCAGCAGTGAAGTAGCGGGAGGGACCCAGTACTTC.

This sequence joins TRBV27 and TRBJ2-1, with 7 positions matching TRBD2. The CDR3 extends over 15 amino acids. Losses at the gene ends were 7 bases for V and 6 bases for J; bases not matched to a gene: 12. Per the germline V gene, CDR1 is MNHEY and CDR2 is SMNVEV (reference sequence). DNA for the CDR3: TGTGCCAGCATCACCCCAGGACTAGGCGGCAATGAGCAGTTCTTC. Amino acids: CASITPGLGGNEQFF.

The CDR3 bases are TGTGCCAGCAGCTCTATAGGGGGTGCTGACACTGAAGCTTTCTTT. It codes for CASSSIGGADTEAFF. V is TRBV11-3 and J is TRBJ1-1, with a possible D match to TRBD1 (6 bases). Trimming removed 4 bases from V and 3 bases from J, with 15 bases in between. The CDR3 spans 15 residues. Germline CDR1 is SGHNT and CDR2 is YENEEA. Filled out from reference TRBV11-3 and TRBJ1-1, the complete variable domain reads EAGVVQSPRYKIIEKKQPVAFWCNPISGHNTLYWYLQNLGQGPELLIRYENEEAVDDSQLPKDRFSAERLKGVDSTLKIQPAELGDSAVYLCASSSIGGADTEAFFGQGTRLTVV.

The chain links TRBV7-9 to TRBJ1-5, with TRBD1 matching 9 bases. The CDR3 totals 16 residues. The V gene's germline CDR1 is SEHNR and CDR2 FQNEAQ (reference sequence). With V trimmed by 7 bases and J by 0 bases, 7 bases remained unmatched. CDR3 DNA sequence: TGTGCCAGCACGGTGGGACAGGGCGGTAGCAATCAGCCCCAGCATTTT. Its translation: CASTVGQGGSNQPQHF. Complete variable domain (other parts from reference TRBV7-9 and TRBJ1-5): DTGVSQNPRHKITKRGQNVTFRCDPISEHNRLYWYRQTLGQGPEFLTYFQNEAQLEKSRLLSDRFSAERPKGSFSTLEIQRTEQGDSAMYLCASTVGQGGSNQPQHFGDGTRLSIL.

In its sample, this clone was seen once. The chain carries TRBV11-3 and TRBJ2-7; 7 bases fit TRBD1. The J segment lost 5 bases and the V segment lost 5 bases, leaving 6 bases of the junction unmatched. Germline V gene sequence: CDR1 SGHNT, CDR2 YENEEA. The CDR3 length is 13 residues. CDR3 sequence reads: CASSPDRADEQYF. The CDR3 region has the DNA TGTGCCAGCAGCCCCGACAGGGCCGACGAGCAGTACTTC.

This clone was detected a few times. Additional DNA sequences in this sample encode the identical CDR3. CDR3 bases: TGTGCCAGCTCTCAAGACAGGGCTCAGCCCCAGCATTTT. Protein sequence: CASSQDRAQPQHF. V is TRBV18 and J is TRBJ1-5; 7 positions agree with TRBD1. The germline V gene encodes CDR1 KGHSH and CDR2 LQKENI. Trimming took 6 bases from V and 6 from J; bases not matched to a gene: 5. This CDR3 comprises 13 residues.

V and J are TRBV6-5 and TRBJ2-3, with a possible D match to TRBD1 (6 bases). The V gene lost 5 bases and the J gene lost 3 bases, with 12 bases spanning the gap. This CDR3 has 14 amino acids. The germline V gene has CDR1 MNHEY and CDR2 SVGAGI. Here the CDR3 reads CASSPGHSTDTQYF. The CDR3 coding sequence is TGTGCCAGCAGTCCGGGACACAGTACAGATACGCAGTATTTT.

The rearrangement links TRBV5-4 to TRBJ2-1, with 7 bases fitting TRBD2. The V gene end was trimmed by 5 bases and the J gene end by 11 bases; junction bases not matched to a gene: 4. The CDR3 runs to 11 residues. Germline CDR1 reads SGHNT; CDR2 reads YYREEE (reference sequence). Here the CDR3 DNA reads TGTGCCAGCAGATTCGGGGGGAAGCAGTTCTTC. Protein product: CASRFGGKQFF.